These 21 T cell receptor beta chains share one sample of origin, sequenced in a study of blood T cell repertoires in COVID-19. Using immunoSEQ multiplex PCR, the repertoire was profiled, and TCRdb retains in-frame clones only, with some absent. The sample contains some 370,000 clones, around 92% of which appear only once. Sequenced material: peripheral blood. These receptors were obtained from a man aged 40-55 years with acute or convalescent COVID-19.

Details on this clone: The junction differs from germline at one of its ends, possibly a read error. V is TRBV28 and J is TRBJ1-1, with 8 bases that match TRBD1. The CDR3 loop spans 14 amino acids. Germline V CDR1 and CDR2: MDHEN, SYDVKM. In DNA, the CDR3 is TGTGCCAGCAGATTATCCAGGGGGCTCACTGAAGCTTTCTTT. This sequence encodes CASRLSRGLTEAFF.

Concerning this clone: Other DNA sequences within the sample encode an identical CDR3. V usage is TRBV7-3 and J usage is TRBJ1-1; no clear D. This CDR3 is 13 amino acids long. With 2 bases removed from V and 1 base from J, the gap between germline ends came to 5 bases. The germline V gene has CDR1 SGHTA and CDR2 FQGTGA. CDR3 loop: CASSLGRNTEAFF. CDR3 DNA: TGTGCCAGCAGCTTAGGCAGGAACACTGAAGCTTTCTTT.

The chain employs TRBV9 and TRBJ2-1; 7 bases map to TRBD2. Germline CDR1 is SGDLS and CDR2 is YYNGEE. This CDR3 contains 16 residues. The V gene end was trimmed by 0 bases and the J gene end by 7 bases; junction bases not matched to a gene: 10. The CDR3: CASSVASGPQLNEQFF. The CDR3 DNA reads TGTGCCAGCAGCGTAGCTAGCGGACCCCAGTTGAATGAGCAGTTCTTC.

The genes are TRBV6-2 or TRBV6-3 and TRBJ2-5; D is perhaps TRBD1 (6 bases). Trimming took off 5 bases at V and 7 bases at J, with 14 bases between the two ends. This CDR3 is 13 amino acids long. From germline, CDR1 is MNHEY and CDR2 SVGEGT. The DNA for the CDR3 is TGTGCCAGCAGTGACACTCGAGGGGGGACCCAGTACTTC. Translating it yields CASSDTRGGTQYF.

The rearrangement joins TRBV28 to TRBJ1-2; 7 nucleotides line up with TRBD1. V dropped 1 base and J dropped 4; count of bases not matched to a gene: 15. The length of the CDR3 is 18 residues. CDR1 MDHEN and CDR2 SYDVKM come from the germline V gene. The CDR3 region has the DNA TGTGCCAGCAGTTTATTTGGGACAGACAGGGCCTCAGGCTATGGCTACACCTTC. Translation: CASSLFGTDRASGYGYTF.

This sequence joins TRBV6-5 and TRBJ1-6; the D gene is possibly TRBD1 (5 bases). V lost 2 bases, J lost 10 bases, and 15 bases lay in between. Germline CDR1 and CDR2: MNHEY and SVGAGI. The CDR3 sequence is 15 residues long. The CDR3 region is CASSYGRGFKSPLHF. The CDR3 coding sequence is TGTGCCAGCAGTTACGGTAGGGGTTTCAAGTCACCCCTCCACTTT.

The CDR3, as DNA: TGTGCCAGCAGACCATCGACAGGGTTAACTAATGAAAAACTGTTTTTT. This gives the protein CASRPSTGLTNEKLFF. The chain couples TRBV28 to TRBJ1-4; 7 bases are shared with TRBD1. The V segment lost 6 bases and the J segment 1 base; nucleotides outside the gene matches: 8. CDR1 and CDR2 (germline): MDHEN, SYDVKM. The CDR3 length is 16 residues.

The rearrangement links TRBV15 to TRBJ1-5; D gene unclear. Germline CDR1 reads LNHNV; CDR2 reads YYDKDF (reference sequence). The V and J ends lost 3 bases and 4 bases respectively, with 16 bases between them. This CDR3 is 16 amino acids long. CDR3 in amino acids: CATSRATGFRNQPQHF. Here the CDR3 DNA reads TGTGCCACCAGCAGGGCGACGGGATTCAGGAATCAGCCCCAGCATTTT. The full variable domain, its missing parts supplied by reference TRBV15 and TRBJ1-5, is DAMVIQNPRYQVTQFGKPVTLSCSQTLNHNVMYWYQQKSSQAPKLLFHYYDKDFNNEADTPDNFQSRRPNTSFCFLDIRSPGLGDTAMYLCATSRATGFRNQPQHFGDGTRLSIL.

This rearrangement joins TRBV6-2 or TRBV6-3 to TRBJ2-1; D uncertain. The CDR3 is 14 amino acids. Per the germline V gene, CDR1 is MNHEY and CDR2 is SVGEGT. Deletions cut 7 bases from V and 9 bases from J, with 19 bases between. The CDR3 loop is CASTPAALSPEQFF. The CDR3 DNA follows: TGTGCCAGCACCCCTGCGGCATTGAGCCCTGAGCAGTTCTTC.

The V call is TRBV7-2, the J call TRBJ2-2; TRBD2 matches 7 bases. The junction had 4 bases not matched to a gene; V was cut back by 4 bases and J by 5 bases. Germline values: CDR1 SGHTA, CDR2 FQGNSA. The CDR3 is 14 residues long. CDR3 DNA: TGTGCCAGCAGCTCCCGACTAGCAACCGGGGAGCTGTTTTTT. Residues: CASSSRLATGELFF.

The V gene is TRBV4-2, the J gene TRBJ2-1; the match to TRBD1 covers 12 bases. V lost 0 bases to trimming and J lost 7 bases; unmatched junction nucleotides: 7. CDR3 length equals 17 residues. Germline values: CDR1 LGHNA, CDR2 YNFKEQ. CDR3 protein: CASSQDRGTGGGNEQFF. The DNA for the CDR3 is TGTGCCAGCAGCCAAGATAGGGGGACAGGGGGCGGAAATGAGCAGTTCTTC.

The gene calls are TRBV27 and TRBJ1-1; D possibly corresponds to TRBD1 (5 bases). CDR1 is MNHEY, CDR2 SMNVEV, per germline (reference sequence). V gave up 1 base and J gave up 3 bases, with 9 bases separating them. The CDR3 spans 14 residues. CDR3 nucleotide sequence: TGTGCCAGCAGTTTATTAGGGGCTTACACTGAAGCTTTCTTT. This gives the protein CASSLLGAYTEAFF.

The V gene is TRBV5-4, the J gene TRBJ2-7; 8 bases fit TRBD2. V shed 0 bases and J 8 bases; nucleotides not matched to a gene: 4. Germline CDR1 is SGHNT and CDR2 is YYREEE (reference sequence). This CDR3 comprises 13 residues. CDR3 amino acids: CASSLGTSGQQYF. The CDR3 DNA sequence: TGTGCCAGCAGCTTGGGAACTAGCGGACAGCAGTACTTC.

DNA of the CDR3: TGTGCCAGTAGTATAGGGGGACAGGGACGGTCTGAAGCTTTCTTT. This sequence encodes CASSIGGQGRSEAFF. This sequence joins TRBV19 and TRBJ1-1, with TRBD1 matching over 9 bases. The germline CDR1 and CDR2 sequences are LNHDA and SQIVND (reference sequence). The CDR3 spans 15 residues. With 1 base clipped from V and 6 bases from J, the junction kept 6 bases outside the gene matches.

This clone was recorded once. CDR3 protein: CASSPLRDEKLFF. CDR3 coding DNA: TGTGCCAGCAGCCCTCTCAGGGATGAAAAACTGTTTTTT. The J gene is TRBJ1-4, the V gene TRBV3-1 (or the pseudogene TRBV3-2); maybe TRBD1 (5 bases). V shed 4 bases and J shed 6 bases, with 9 bases lying between them. The CDR3 is 13 residues long. The V gene's germline CDR1 is LGHDT and CDR2 YNNKEL (reference sequence).

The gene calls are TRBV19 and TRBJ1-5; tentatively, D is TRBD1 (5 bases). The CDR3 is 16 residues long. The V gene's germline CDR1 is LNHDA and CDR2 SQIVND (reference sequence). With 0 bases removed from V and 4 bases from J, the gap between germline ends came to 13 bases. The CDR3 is CASSIEGGTRNQPQHF. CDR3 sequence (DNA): TGTGCCAGTAGTATAGAGGGGGGGACGAGAAATCAGCCCCAGCATTTT. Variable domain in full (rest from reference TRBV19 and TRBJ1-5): DGGITQSPKYLFRKEGQNVTLSCEQNLNHDAMYWYRQDPGQGLRLIYYSQIVNDFQKGDIAEGYSVSREKKESFPLTVTSAQKNPTAFYLCASSIEGGTRNQPQHFGDGTRLSIL.

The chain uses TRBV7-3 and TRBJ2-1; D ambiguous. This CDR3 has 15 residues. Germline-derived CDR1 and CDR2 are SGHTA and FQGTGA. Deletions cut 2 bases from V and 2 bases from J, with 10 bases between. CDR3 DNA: TGTGCCAGCAGCTTACGACATCAACCCTACAATGAGCAGTTCTTC. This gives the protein CASSLRHQPYNEQFF.

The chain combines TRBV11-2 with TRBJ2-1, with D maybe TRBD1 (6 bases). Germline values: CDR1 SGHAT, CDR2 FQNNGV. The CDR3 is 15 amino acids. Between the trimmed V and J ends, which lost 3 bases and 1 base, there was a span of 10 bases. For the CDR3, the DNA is TGTGCCAGCAGCTTCTCAGGGGATTCCTACAATGAGCAGTTCTTC. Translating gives CASSFSGDSYNEQFF. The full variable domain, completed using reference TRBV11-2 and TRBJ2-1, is EAGVAQSPRYKIIEKRQSVAFWCNPISGHATLYWYQQILGQGPKLLIQFQNNGVVDDSQLPKDRFSAERLKGVDSTLKIQPAKLEDSAVYLCASSFSGDSYNEQFFGPGTRLTVL.

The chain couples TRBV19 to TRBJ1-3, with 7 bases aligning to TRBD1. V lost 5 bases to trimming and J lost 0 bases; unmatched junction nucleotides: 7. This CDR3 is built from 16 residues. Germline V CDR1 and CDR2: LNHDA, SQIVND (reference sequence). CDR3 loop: CASSAGQRISGNTIYF. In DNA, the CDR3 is TGTGCCAGTAGTGCGGGACAGAGAATCTCTGGAAACACCATATATTTT.

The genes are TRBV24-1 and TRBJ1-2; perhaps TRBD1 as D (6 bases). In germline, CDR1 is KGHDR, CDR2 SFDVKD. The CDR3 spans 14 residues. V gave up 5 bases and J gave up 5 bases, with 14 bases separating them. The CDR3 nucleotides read TGTGCCACCAGTGCCACGACAGGCGCTTATGGCTACACCTTC. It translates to CATSATTGAYGYTF.

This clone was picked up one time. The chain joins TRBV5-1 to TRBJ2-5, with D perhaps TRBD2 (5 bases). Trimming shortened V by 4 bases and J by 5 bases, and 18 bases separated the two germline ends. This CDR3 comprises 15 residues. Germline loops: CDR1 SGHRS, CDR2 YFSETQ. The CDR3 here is CASSPSLGSGETQYF. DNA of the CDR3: TGCGCCAGCAGCCCTAGCCTGGGGAGTGGGGAGACCCAGTACTTC.